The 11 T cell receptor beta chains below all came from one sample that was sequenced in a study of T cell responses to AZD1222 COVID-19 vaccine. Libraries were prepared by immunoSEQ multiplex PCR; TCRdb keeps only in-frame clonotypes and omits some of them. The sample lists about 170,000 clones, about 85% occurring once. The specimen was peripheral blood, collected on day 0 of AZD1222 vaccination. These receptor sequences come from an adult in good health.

CDR3 sequence reads: CASSRTSLETQYF. The CDR3 DNA follows: TGTGCCAGCAGCCGGACTAGTTTGGAGACCCAGTACTTC. V is TRBV7-2 and J is TRBJ2-5; 7 bases match TRBD2. CDR1 and CDR2 (germline): SGHTA, FQGNSA. V shed 5 bases, J shed 5 bases, and the junction held 5 bases outside the gene matches. CDR3 length: 13 residues. Based on the CDR3 plus reference TRBV7-2 and TRBJ2-5, the full variable domain is GAGVSQSPSNKVTEKGKDVELRCDPISGHTALYWYRQSLGQGLEFLIYFQGNSAPDKSGLPSDRFSAERTGGSVSTLTIQRTQQEDSAVYLCASSRTSLETQYFGPGTRLLVL.

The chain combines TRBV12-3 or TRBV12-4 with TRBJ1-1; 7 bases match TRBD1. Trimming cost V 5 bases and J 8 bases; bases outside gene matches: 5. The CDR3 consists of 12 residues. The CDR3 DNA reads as TGTGCCAGCAGTGGGGACAGTATGGAAGCTTTCTTT. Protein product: CASSGDSMEAFF.

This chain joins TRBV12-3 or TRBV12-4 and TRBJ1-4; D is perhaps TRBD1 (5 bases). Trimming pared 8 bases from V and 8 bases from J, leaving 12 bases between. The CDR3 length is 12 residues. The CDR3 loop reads CASGQGGEKLFF. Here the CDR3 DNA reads TGTGCCAGCGGGCAGGGAGGAGAAAAACTGTTTTTT.

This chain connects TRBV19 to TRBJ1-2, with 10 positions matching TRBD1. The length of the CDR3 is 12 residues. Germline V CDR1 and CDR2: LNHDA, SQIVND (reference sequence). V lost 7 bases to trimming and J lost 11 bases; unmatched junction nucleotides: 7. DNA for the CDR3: TGTGCCAGTACGACAGGGGGCGCAAAATACACCTTC. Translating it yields CASTTGGAKYTF. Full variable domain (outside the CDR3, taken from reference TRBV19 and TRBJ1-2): DGGITQSPKYLFRKEGQNVTLSCEQNLNHDAMYWYRQDPGQGLRLIYYSQIVNDFQKGDIAEGYSVSREKKESFPLTVTSAQKNPTAFYLCASTTGGAKYTFGSGTRLTVV.

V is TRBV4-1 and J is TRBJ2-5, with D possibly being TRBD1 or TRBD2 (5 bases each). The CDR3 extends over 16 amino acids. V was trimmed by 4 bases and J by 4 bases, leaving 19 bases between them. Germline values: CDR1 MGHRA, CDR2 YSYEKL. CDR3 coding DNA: TGCGCCAGCAGCCGTGGCTGGGGGACGCTGGGAGAGACCCAGTACTTC. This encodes CASSRGWGTLGETQYF.

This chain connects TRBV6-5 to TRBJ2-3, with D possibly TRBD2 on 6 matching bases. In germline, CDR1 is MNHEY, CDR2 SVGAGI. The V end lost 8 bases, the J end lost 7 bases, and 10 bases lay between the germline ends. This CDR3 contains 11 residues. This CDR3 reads CASRRTNTQYF. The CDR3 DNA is TGTGCCAGCCGACGGACTAATACGCAGTATTTT.

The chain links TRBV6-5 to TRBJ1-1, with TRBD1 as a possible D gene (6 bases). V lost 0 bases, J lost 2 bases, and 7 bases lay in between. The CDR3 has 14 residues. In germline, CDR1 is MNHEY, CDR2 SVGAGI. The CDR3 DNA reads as TGTGCCAGCAGTTACTCACAGGGTAACACTGAAGCTTTCTTT. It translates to CASSYSQGNTEAFF.

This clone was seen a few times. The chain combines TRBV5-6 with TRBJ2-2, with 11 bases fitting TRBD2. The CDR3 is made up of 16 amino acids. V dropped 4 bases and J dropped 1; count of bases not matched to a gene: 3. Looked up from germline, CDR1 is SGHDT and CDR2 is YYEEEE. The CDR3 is CASSGGTSGNTGELFF. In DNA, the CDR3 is TGTGCCAGCAGCGGGGGGACTAGCGGGAACACCGGGGAGCTGTTTTTT.

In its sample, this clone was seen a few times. The CDR3: CASSLGLRYGYTF. Here the CDR3 DNA reads TGTGCCAGCAGCTTAGGACTGAGATATGGCTACACCTTC. The genes are TRBV11-2 and TRBJ1-2, with D hard to call. The CDR3 has 13 amino acids. Trimming pared 1 base from V and 5 bases from J, leaving 8 bases between. Germline V lookup: CDR1 SGHAT, CDR2 FQNNGV.

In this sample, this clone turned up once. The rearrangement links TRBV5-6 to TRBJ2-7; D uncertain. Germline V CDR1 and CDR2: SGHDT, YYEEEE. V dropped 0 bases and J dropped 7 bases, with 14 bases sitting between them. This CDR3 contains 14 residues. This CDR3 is CASSLGGRSFEQYF. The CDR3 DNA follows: TGTGCCAGCAGCTTGGGAGGACGGAGCTTTGAGCAGTACTTC. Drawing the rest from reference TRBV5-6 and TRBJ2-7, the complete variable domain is DAGVTQSPTHLIKTRGQQVTLRCSPKSGHDTVSWYQQALGQGPQFIFQYYEEEERQRGNFPDRFSGHQFPNYSSELNVNALLLGDSALYLCASSLGGRSFEQYFGPGTRLTVT.

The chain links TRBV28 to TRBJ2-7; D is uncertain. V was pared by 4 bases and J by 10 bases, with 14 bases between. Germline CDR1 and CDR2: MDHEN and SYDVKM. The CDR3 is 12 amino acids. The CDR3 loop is CASSSYTWGQYF. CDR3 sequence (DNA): TGTGCCAGCAGTTCTTACACGTGGGGACAGTACTTC.